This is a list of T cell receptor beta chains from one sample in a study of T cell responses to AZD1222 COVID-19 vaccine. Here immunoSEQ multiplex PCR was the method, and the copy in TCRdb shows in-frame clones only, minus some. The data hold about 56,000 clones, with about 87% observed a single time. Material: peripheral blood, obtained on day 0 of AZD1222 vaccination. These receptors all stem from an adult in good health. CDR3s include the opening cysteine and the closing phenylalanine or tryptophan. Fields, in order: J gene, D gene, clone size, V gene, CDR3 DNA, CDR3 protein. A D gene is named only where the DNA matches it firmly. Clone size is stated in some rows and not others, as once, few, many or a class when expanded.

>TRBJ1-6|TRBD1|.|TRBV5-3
TGTGCCAGAAGACCGGACAGGGATAATTCACCCCTCCACTTT
CARRPDRDNSPLHF
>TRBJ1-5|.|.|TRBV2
TGTGCCAGCAGCGCGACAACTTCTGGAAATCAGCCCCAGCATTTT
CASSATTSGNQPQHF
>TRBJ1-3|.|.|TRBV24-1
TGTGCCACCAGTTCACCCTCTGGAAACACCATATATTTT
CATSSPSGNTIYF
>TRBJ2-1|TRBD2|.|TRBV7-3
TGTGCCAGCAGCTTAGGACTAGCGGCCAATGAGCAGTTCTTC
CASSLGLAANEQFF
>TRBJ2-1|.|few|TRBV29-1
TGCAGCGTTCGTGCGGGGAGCTCCTACAATGAGCAGTTCTTC
CSVRAGSSYNEQFF
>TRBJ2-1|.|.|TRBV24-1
TGTGCCACCAGTGATCCAAAAGGGTGGGGACAGTTCTTC
CATSDPKGWGQFF
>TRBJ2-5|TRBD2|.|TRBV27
TGTGCCAGCAGTTTCGGCGTGACTAGCGGGAGGTACCAAGAGACCCAGTACTTC
CASSFGVTSGRYQETQYF
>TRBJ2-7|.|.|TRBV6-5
TGTGCCAGCAGTTACTCGGGGCAGGGACCGCGCGAGCAGTACTTC
CASSYSGQGPREQYF
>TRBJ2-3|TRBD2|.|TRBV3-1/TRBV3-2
TGTGCCAGCAGTACTGCGGGAGGAGAGACAGATACGCAGTATTTT
CASSTAGGETDTQYF
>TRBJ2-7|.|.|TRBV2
TGTGCCAGCCAGGGACTCGGGGACTACGAGCAGTACTTC
CASQGLGDYEQYF
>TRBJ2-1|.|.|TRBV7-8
TGTGCCAGCAGCTTAGCGAGGGCTGGTCGCTACAATGAGCAGTTCTTC
CASSLARAGRYNEQFF
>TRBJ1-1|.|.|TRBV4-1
TGCGCCAGCAGAGGACCCCTCGTTGGCACTGAAGCTTTCTTT
CASRGPLVGTEAFF
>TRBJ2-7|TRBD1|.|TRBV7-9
TGTGCCAGCAGCCCAATCGACAGGGTCCAGTTTTTC
CASSPIDRVQFF
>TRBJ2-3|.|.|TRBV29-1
TGCAGCGCGGAAGATACGCAGTATTTT
CSAEDTQYF
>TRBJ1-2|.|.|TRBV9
TGTGCCAGCAGCGGACACCCCGATAACTATGGCTACACCTTC
CASSGHPDNYGYTF
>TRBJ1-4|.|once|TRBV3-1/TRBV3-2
TGTGCCAGCAGCCAAGACTACAGGGCCTCTGAAAAACTGTTTTTT
CASSQDYRASEKLFF
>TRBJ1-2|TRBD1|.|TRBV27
TGTGCCAGCAGTTTAAGGACAGGGTATGGCTACACCTTC
CASSLRTGYGYTF
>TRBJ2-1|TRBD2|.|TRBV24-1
TGTGCCACGACCCCGGGAGGATCCTACAATGAGCAGTTCTTC
CATTPGGSYNEQFF
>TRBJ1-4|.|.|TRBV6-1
TGTGCCAGCAGTGAACGACGGAGGGAGAAACTGTTTTTT
CASSERRREKLFF
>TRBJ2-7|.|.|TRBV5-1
TGCGCCAGCAGCTTGGCCTTAAGTACCTACGAGCAGTACTTC
CASSLALSTYEQYF
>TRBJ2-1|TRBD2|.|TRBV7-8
TGTGCCAGCAGCTTACCATTAACCGGACTAGCGGGAAACGATGAGCAGTTCTTC
CASSLPLTGLAGNDEQFF
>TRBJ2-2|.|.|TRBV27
TGTGCCAGCAGTTTAAGCGCCTCGAGGACCGGGGAGCTGTTTTTT
CASSLSASRTGELFF
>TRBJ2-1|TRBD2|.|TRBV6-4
TGTGCCAGCAGTGACTCGATTAGCGGGGAAAATGAGCAGTTCTTC
CASSDSISGENEQFF
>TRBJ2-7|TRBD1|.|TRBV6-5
TGTGCCAGCAGCGCCCCCGGACAGGCCGCCTACGAGCAGTACTTC
CASSAPGQAAYEQYF
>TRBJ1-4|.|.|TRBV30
TGTGCCTGGAACCAGGGGACCAGTGAAAAACTGTTTTTT
CAWNQGTSEKLFF
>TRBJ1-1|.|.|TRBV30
TGTGCCTGGAGAAGCGCGGGGGGTAGGACTGAAGCTTTCTTT
CAWRSAGGRTEAFF
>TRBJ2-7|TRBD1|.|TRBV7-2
TGTGCCAGCAGCTTAGCCCGACAGGGGAACTACGAGCAGTACTTC
CASSLARQGNYEQYF
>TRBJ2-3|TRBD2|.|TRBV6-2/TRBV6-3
TGTGCCAGCAGTTACACGGGAGGGCCAGGGAATACGCAGTATTTT
CASSYTGGPGNTQYF
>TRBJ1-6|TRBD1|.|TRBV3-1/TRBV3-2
TGTGCCAGCAGCCAAGGTACAGGGGGGCATTCACCCCTCCACTTT
CASSQGTGGHSPLHF
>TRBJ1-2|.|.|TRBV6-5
TGTGCCAGCAGTTACGCCCGTAACTATGGCTACACCTTC
CASSYARNYGYTF
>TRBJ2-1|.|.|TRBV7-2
TGTGCCAGCAGCTTAGCGGTAGCGGCCGCCGGGCAGTTCTTC
CASSLAVAAAGQFF
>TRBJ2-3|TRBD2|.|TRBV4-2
TGTGCCAGCAGCCAAGAATCGGGACTAGCGGGAGGGTTGCAGTATTTT
CASSQESGLAGGLQYF
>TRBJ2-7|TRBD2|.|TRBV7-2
TGTGCCAGCAGCCCGCAGAGCGGGAGGGTGGGTGAGCAGTACTTC
CASSPQSGRVGEQYF
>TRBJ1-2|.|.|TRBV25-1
TGTGCCAGCAGTGAATTACAGGCAGCATCACCCTATGGCTACACCTTC
CASSELQAASPYGYTF
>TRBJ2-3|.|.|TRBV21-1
TGTGCCAGCAGCGCTAGCGGTGGGGCTAGCACAGATACGCAGTATTTT
CASSASGGASTDTQYF
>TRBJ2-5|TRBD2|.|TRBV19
TGTGCCAGTAGTCGGGGACTAGAGGGGGAGACCCAGTACTTC
CASSRGLEGETQYF
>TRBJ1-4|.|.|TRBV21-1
TGTGCCAGCAGCAAAGGCAGGGCAAATGAAAAACTGTTTTTT
CASSKGRANEKLFF
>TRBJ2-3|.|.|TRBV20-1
TGCAGTGCTAGTTCGCCAACAGCCGTCGATACGCAGTATTTT
CSASSPTAVDTQYF
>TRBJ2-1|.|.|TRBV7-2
TGTGCCAGCAGCTTAGCGAGGGGGTTGCTGCTAGCATATCACAATGAGCAGTTCTTC
CASSLARGLLLAYHNEQFF
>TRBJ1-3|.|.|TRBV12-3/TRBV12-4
TGTGCCAGCAGTTCAGCCTTGAACACCATATATTTT
CASSSALNTIYF
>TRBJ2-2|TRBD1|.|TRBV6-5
TGTGCCAGCAGTTACGGGACAGGGGGCATGGGGGAGCTGTTTTTT
CASSYGTGGMGELFF
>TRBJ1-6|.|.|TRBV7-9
TGTGCCAGCAGCTTAGGCCAGGGATTCTATAATTCACCCCTCCACTTT
CASSLGQGFYNSPLHF
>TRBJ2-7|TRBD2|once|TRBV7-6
TGTGCCAGCAGCTTACTGCGGGAGGGCGAGCAGTACTTC
CASSLLREGEQYF